This TCR beta chain is drawn from a study of cytomegalovirus exposure and HLA in healthy donors. Points from the study as a whole: It was only CMV serostatus that was available as immune exposure information.

The CDR3 runs 14 residues. J lost 1 base, V lost 4 bases, and 3 bases had no gene match. The germline V gene has CDR1 ENHRY and CDR2 SYGVKD. About this clone itself: Its antigen is unknown.

Researchers ran the PCR with 60 Vbeta and 13 Jbeta primers. The repertoire was sequenced with immunoSEQ multiplex PCR; TCRdb's copy has only in-frame clones and lacks some. The table shows more than 60,000 clones, with less than 80% occurring only once. The chain joins TRBV10-3 to TRBJ2-5; 7 bases agree with TRBD2. The sequenced sample consisted of PBMCs. This sequence was found in a man in his forties in good health and CMV-seropositive. The CDR3 sequence is CAISASSGQETQYF. The CDR3 nucleotides read TGTGCCATCAGTGCATCTAGCGGCCAAGAGACCCAGTACTTC.